This is a list of T cell receptor beta chains from one sample in a study of T-cell memory formation after mild COVID-19. TCRdb re-called the 5' RACE reads with MiXCR, one entry per CDR3 protein. In the table there are roughly 550,000 distinct CDR3 sequences, roughly 21% of which are singletons. The specimen sequenced was PBMCs or a T cell subset sorted from them (not recorded which). The receptors were sampled from an adult woman who had mild COVID-19 (a few samples of this study predate the infection). Cell type and time point are not known. Each CDR3 is given with its conserved first and last residue. D genes are given only for firm matches. The size field is filled for only some rows; it gives once, few, many or a size class.

TRBJ2-2	-	-	TRBV11-2	CASSFRGGFSAGELFF	TGTGCCAGCAGCTTCCGTGGGGGATTCTCCGCCGGGGAGCTGTTTTTT
TRBJ2-1	-	TRBD2	TRBV19	CASSQRGREYYNEQFF	TGTGCCAGTAGCCAGCGGGGACGGGAGTACTACAATGAGCAGTTCTTC
TRBJ2-5	-	-	TRBV9	CASSVGRAVHETQYF	TGTGCCAGCAGCGTAGGCAGGGCCGTTCACGAGACCCAGTACTTC
TRBJ2-7	few	-	TRBV7-2	CASSSWVEQGLSGQYF	TGTGCCAGCAGTTCATGGGTGGAGCAGGGACTTTCCGGGCAGTACTTC
TRBJ1-3	-	-	TRBV5-1	CASRGGSGNTIYF	TGCGCCAGCCGAGGGGGCTCTGGAAACACCATATATTTT
TRBJ2-7	few	-	TRBV9	CASSVEPGLSYEQYF	TGTGCCAGCAGCGTTGAGCCGGGACTGTCCTACGAGCAGTACTTC
TRBJ1-1	few	-	TRBV19	CASSLRAGNEAFF	TGTGCCAGTAGCTTGAGGGCCGGAAATGAAGCTTTCTTT
TRBJ2-7	-	TRBD1	TRBV12-3/TRBV12-4	CASRGPGTGLYF	TGTGCCAGCAGGGGCCCGGGGACAGGGCTGTACTTC
TRBJ2-7	few	TRBD1	TRBV12-3/TRBV12-4	CASSPRDSPLGEQYF	TGTGCCAGCAGTCCCAGGGACAGCCCTTTAGGAGAGCAGTACTTC
TRBJ2-3	-	-	TRBV9	CASSVTGRGDTQYF	TGTGCCAGCAGCGTTACAGGTCGCGGGGATACGCAGTATTTT
TRBJ1-5	few	TRBD1	TRBV2	CASRYLPGGQPQHF	TGTGCCAGCAGATACCTTCCAGGGGGTCAGCCCCAGCATTTT
TRBJ2-3	few	TRBD2	TRBV7-2	CASSSRLAGGLRGTDTQYF	TGTGCCAGCAGCTCTCGACTAGCGGGGGGGCTAAGGGGGACAGATACGCAGTATTTT
TRBJ1-5	-	-	TRBV19	CASSISARGHQPQHF	TGTGCCAGTAGTATTAGCGCTCGGGGTCATCAGCCCCAGCATTTT
TRBJ1-3	-	-	TRBV2	CASSERGETGNTIYF	TGTGCCAGCAGTGAACGGGGGGAAACTGGAAACACCATATATTTT
TRBJ2-1	-	-	TRBV5-1	CASSSRVTDNEQFF	TGCGCCAGCAGCTCCAGGGTGACGGACAATGAGCAGTTCTTC
TRBJ2-1	few	-	TRBV7-9	CASSLQLSRFF	TGTGCCAGCAGCTTACAACTATCGAGGTTCTTC
TRBJ2-5	few	-	TRBV9	CASSPRGGQVGETQYF	TGTGCCAGCAGCCCCCGAGGAGGACAAGTGGGAGAGACCCAGTACTTC
TRBJ2-7	-	-	TRBV6-5	CASSYSLGPDYEQYF	TGTGCCAGCAGTTACTCGCTTGGTCCCGACTACGAGCAGTACTTC
TRBJ1-5	-	-	TRBV15	CATSRVQGFYSNQPQHF	TGTGCCACCAGCAGAGTCCAGGGGTTTTATAGCAATCAGCCCCAGCATTTT
TRBJ2-7	-	-	TRBV20-1	CSAPRVRRDEQYF	TGCAGTGCTCCGCGGGTTCGTAGGGACGAGCAGTACTTC
TRBJ1-4	-	-	TRBV18	CASSRLGAQDEKLFF	TGTGCCAGCTCCCGACTTGGGGCGCAGGATGAAAAACTGTTTTTT
TRBJ2-7	few	TRBD1	TRBV19	CATQRTVPGQGTTTYEQYF	TGTGCCACTCAAAGAACCGTCCCGGGACAGGGGACGACCACCTACGAGCAGTACTTC
TRBJ1-5	many	-	TRBV9	CASSVGPGAQPQHF	TGTGCCAGCAGCGTAGGGCCAGGGGCTCAGCCCCAGCATTTT
TRBJ2-1	few	TRBD2	TRBV9	CASSERTSGRGYNEQFF	TGTGCCAGCAGCGAGAGGACTAGCGGGAGGGGATACAATGAGCAGTTCTTC
TRBJ1-5	-	-	TRBV7-8	CASSLWQVGDQPQHF	TGTGCCAGCAGCTTATGGCAGGTGGGGGATCAGCCCCAGCATTTT
TRBJ2-7	few	-	TRBV5-1	CASSPTRGTYEQYF	TGCGCCAGCAGCCCCACCAGGGGAACCTACGAGCAGTACTTC
TRBJ2-2	-	-	TRBV5-1	CASSSTVTIKSPNTGELFF	TGCGCCAGCAGCTCGACGGTTACTATCAAAAGCCCGAACACCGGGGAGCTGTTTTTT
TRBJ2-1	-	TRBD1	TRBV27	CASRTDRGSYNEQFF	TGTGCCAGCAGGACGGACAGGGGGTCCTACAATGAGCAGTTCTTC
TRBJ2-7	many	TRBD2	TRBV6-2/TRBV6-3	CASSYGGSIAEQYF	TGTGCCAGCAGTTACGGCGGGAGTATAGCCGAGCAGTACTTC
TRBJ2-5	few	TRBD2	TRBV18	CASSQSGIRETQYF	TGTGCCAGCTCACAAAGCGGGATACGAGAGACCCAGTACTTC
TRBJ1-1	-	-	TRBV7-9	CASMGSVNTEAFF	TGTGCCAGCATGGGATCCGTAAACACTGAAGCTTTCTTT
TRBJ2-1	few	TRBD2	TRBV5-1	CASSLVGGGNEQFF	TGCGCCAGCAGCTTGGTTGGCGGGGGGAATGAGCAGTTCTTC
TRBJ2-7	few	-	TRBV11-3	CASSFAGTGSSYEQYF	TGTGCCAGCAGTTTCGCCGGGACGGGGAGCTCCTACGAGCAGTACTTC
TRBJ1-5	-	-	TRBV12-3/TRBV12-4	CASSRAGGLEGNQPQHF	TGTGCCAGCAGTCGAGCGGGTGGTCTCGAGGGGAATCAGCCCCAGCATTTT
TRBJ2-2	few	-	TRBV24-1	CATSDGPGPTGELFF	TGTGCCACCAGTGATGGCCCGGGACCCACCGGGGAGCTGTTTTTT